This TCR beta chain was sequenced in a study of blood T cells in healthy people across ages. Samples each yielded at least 6 micrograms of total RNA. Remarks on this clonotype: The target antigen is unknown.

Next came a second PCR, run for roughly 7 to 12 cycles, which used a sample-barcoded 5' primer along with a J-beta primer mix. TCRdb re-derived calls from the 5' RACE reads in MiXCR, one entry per CDR3 protein. The repertoire holds more than 650,000 distinct CDR3 sequences, about 20% seen once, with under 25% in the top ten. Study-level results: With age, beta diversity per million T cells declined roughly linearly, significantly by roughly 40. The lack of PBMC sorting stopped any conclusive naive versus antigen-experienced comparison.

The sample comprised blood. This clonotype originated in a man between 65 and 79 years old in good health.

The CDR3 sequence is CASWGQANTGELFF. CDR3 bases: TGTGCCAGCTGGGGACAGGCTAACACCGGGGAGCTGTTTTTT. The chain carries TRBV6-5 and TRBJ2-2; 8 bases match TRBD1. This CDR3 is built from 14 residues. Trimming at V came to 8 bases and at J to 2 bases, leaving 4 bases not matched to a gene. The germline V gene has CDR1 MNHEY and CDR2 SVGAGI.